Listed below are T cell receptor beta chains from one sample, sequenced in a study of OX40 agonist ivuxolimab in advanced cancers. Using immunoSEQ multiplex PCR, the repertoire was profiled, and TCRdb retains in-frame clones only, with some absent. This table has 40,000 to 50,000 clones, about 88% appearing once. The source material was CD4+ or CD8+ T cells sorted from blood, sampled in a trial of the OX40 agonist ivuxolimab. The receptors were sampled from an adult with an advanced solid tumor such as melanoma, head and neck, liver or kidney cancer. Each CDR3 is given with its conserved first and last residue. The order of the fields is clone size, J gene, D gene, V gene, CDR3 protein, CDR3 DNA. The D gene is left open where the match is weak. Not every row has a clone size; where given, it reads once, few, many or a size class.

few TRBJ2-7 NA TRBV9 CASSPPSGAEQYF TGTGCCAGCAGCCCACCTAGTGGGGCCGAGCAGTACTTC
NA TRBJ2-6 NA TRBV4-2 CASSPEDSSGANVLTF TGTGCCAGCAGCCCAGAGGACAGCTCTGGGGCCAACGTCCTGACTTTC
NA TRBJ2-5 NA TRBV25-1 CAGTSGTLETQYF TGTGCCGGCACATCCGGGACATTAGAGACCCAGTACTTC
NA TRBJ1-2 NA TRBV18 CASSPFSRVTTYYGYTF TGTGCCAGCTCACCTTTCTCCAGGGTCACTACGTACTATGGCTACACCTTC
once TRBJ1-1 TRBD1 TRBV7-3 CASSLQGGTEAFF TGTGCCAGCAGCTTACAGGGGGGCACTGAAGCTTTCTTT
once TRBJ1-1 NA TRBV11-3 CASSYQGGNTEAFF TGTGCCAGCAGCTATCAGGGTGGAAACACTGAAGCTTTCTTT
NA TRBJ1-2 NA TRBV19 CASSIAGINGYTF TGTGCCAGTAGTATAGCGGGGATAAATGGCTACACCTTC
NA TRBJ1-6 NA TRBV27 CASSLREPSSYNSPLHF TGTGCCAGCAGTTTACGGGAACCGAGCTCCTATAATTCACCCCTCCACTTT
few TRBJ2-3 NA TRBV28 CASSFLGSSSTDTQYF TGTGCCAGCAGTTTTTTGGGGTCATCTAGCACAGATACGCAGTATTTT
NA TRBJ1-1 NA TRBV6-1 CASKGQNTEAFF TGTGCCAGCAAAGGACAGAACACTGAAGCTTTCTTT
NA TRBJ2-7 NA TRBV7-9 CASSYLYEQYF TGTGCCAGCAGCTACCTCTACGAGCAGTACTTC
NA TRBJ1-1 NA TRBV2 CASGRRDEAFF TGTGCCAGCGGACGGAGAGATGAAGCTTTCTTT
NA TRBJ2-1 NA TRBV5-4 CASSGPPSGEQFF TGTGCCAGCAGCGGGCCTCCTAGTGGGGAGCAGTTCTTC
few TRBJ1-2 TRBD1 TRBV5-5 CASSDWTGGDYGYTF TGTGCCAGCAGCGACTGGACAGGGGGGGACTATGGCTACACCTTC
NA TRBJ2-7 NA TRBV11-2 CASRHMGYEQYF TGTGCCAGCCGACACATGGGATACGAGCAGTACTTC
NA TRBJ2-3 NA TRBV5-6 CASSSTDTQYF TGTGCCAGCAGCTCCACAGATACGCAGTATTTT
NA TRBJ2-1 TRBD2 TRBV19 CASSIRTSGRYNEQFF TGTGCCAGTAGTATAAGAACTAGCGGGAGATACAATGAGCAGTTCTTC
once TRBJ2-5 TRBD1 TRBV9 CASSAQTATGGETQYF TGTGCCAGCAGCGCCCAAACCGCGACAGGGGGGGAGACCCAGTACTTC
NA TRBJ2-1 NA TRBV11-2 CASSQTAAGDHEQFF TGTGCCAGCAGCCAAACAGCCGCAGGGGACCATGAGCAGTTCTTC
NA TRBJ1-1 TRBD1 TRBV5-4 CASKGQVNTEAFF TGTGCCAGCAAGGGACAGGTGAACACTGAAGCTTTCTTT
NA TRBJ2-3 NA TRBV19 CASSIPSTDTQYF TGTGCCAGTAGTATACCCAGCACAGATACGCAGTATTTT
once TRBJ2-3 NA TRBV20-1 CSARNRDGQYF TGCAGTGCTAGGAACCGGGACGGGCAGTATTTT
NA TRBJ2-2 NA TRBV9 CASSVARNTGELFF TGTGCCAGCAGCGTCGCAAGGAACACCGGGGAGCTGTTTTTT
NA TRBJ1-1 NA TRBV4-1 CASSQFPEALMNTEAFF TGCGCCAGCAGCCAATTTCCCGAGGCACTCATGAACACTGAAGCTTTCTTT
few TRBJ2-2 NA TRBV7-8 CASSLGSGNTGELFF TGTGCCAGCAGCTTAGGTAGCGGGAACACCGGGGAGCTGTTTTTT
NA TRBJ2-5 TRBD1 TRBV19 CASSTLTGAGRETQYF TGTGCCAGTAGTACTCTGACAGGGGCGGGGAGAGAGACCCAGTACTTC
NA TRBJ2-1 TRBD2 TRBV7-3 CASSLGTSGRERDNEQFF TGTGCCAGCAGCTTAGGGACTAGCGGGAGGGAGCGGGACAATGAGCAGTTCTTC
NA TRBJ2-5 NA TRBV7-8 CASSLRGETQYF TGTGCCAGCAGCCTCAGGGGAGAGACCCAGTACTTC
NA TRBJ2-7 NA TRBV11-2 CASSLGLSPGEQYF TGTGCCAGCAGCTTAGGCCTCTCCCCAGGGGAGCAGTACTTC
NA TRBJ1-4 NA TRBV5-1 CASSLDLQVYNEKLFF TGCGCCAGCAGCTTGGACTTACAGGTTTATAATGAAAAACTGTTTTTT
NA TRBJ1-1 TRBD1 TRBV7-3 CASSSGDRGEAFF TGTGCCAGCAGCTCCGGCGACAGGGGTGAAGCTTTCTTT
NA TRBJ2-1 NA TRBV11-2 CASSLGGEQFF TGTGCCAGCAGCTTGGGGGGCGAGCAGTTCTTC
few TRBJ2-7 TRBD1 TRBV5-3 CARSRDRGGYEQYF TGTGCCAGAAGCCGGGACAGGGGGGGCTACGAGCAGTACTTC
NA TRBJ2-2 TRBD1 TRBV11-2 CASSKDRGRGELFF TGTGCCAGCAGCAAAGACAGGGGGCGCGGGGAGCTGTTTTTT
NA TRBJ2-1 NA TRBV27 CASSKRDNEQFF TGTGCCAGCAGTAAACGAGACAATGAGCAGTTCTTC
NA TRBJ2-3 TRBD1 TRBV7-2 CASSSLNRGGTDTQYF TGTGCCAGCAGCTCCCTAAACAGGGGTGGCACAGATACGCAGTATTTT
NA TRBJ1-5 NA TRBV28 CASSLHAQPQHF TGTGCCAGCAGTTTACACGCTCAGCCCCAGCATTTT
NA TRBJ1-1 TRBD1 TRBV6-6 CASSSRTGDQAFF TGTGCCAGCAGTAGCCGGACAGGGGACCAAGCTTTCTTT